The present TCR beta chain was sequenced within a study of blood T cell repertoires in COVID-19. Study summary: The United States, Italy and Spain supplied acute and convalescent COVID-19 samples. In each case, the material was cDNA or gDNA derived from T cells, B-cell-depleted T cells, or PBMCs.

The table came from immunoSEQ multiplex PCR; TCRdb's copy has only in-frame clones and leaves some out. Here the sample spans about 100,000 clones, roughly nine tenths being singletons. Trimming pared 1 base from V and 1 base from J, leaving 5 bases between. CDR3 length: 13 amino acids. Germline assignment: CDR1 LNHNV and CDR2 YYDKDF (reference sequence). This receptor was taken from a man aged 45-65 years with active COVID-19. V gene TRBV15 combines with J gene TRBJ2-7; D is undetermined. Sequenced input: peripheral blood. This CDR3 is CATSRGLSYEQYF. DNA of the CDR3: TGTGCCACCAGCAGAGGTCTTTCCTACGAGCAGTACTTC.